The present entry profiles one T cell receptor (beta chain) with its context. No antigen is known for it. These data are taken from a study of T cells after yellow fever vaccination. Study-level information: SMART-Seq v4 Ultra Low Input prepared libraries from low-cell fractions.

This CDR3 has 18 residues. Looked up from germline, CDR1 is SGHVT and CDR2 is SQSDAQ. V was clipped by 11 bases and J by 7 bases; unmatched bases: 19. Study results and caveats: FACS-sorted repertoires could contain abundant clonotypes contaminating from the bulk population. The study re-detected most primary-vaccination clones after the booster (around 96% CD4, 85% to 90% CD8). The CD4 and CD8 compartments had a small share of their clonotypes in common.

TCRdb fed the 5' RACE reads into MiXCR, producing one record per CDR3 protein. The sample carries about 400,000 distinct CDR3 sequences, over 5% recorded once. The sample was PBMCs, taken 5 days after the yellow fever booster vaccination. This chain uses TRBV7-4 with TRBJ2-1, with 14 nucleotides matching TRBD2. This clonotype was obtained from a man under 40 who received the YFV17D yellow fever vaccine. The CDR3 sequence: CALCLTLPGLAGVNEQFF. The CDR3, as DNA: TGTGCCCTCTGTTTAACTTTACCGGGACTAGCGGGAGTAAATGAGCAGTTCTTC.